These T cell receptor beta chains were read from a single sample in a study of beta chain features in type 1 diabetes. The repertoire was sequenced with immunoSEQ multiplex PCR; TCRdb's copy has only in-frame clones and lacks some. The data hold around 690,000 clones, with around 12% observed a single time. Sequenced sample: naive CD4+ T cells from blood. These receptors were obtained from a man aged 25 to 40 with type 1 diabetes. Each CDR3 is given with its conserved first and last residue. Fields, in order: clone size, V gene, D gene, J gene, CDR3 DNA, CDR3 protein. D genes are given only for firm matches. Expanded clones are given a class, and other clones once, few, many or no size at all.

.	TRBV6-7	.	TRBJ2-1	TGTGCCAGCGCAAATCACGAGAAGGATGAGCAGTTCTTC	CASANHEKDEQFF
.	TRBV9	.	TRBJ2-6	TGTGCCAGCAGCGTAGGGTACTTTGGCTCCGGGGCCAACGTCCTGACTTTC	CASSVGYFGSGANVLTF
few	TRBV5-1	.	TRBJ2-1	TGCGCCAGCAGCTTGGATCCCGGGGTCTCCTACAATGAGCAGTTCTTC	CASSLDPGVSYNEQFF
once	TRBV5-6	TRBD1	TRBJ1-6	TGTGCCAGCAGCTTGGCGACAGGGCTTCCTAATTCACCCCTCCACTTT	CASSLATGLPNSPLHF
.	TRBV5-1	TRBD1	TRBJ1-2	TGCGCCAGCAGCTTGGACCAGGGGGATGGCTACACCTTC	CASSLDQGDGYTF
.	TRBV30	.	TRBJ1-6	TGTGCCTGGAATACCCAGGGATTTAATTCACCCCTCCACTTT	CAWNTQGFNSPLHF
few	TRBV30	.	TRBJ1-2	TGTGCCTGGAGTGGATGGGTGGGTAGGGCGAAAGGGATCTATGGCTACACCTTC	CAWSGWVGRAKGIYGYTF
.	TRBV6-6	TRBD2	TRBJ2-3	TGTGCCAGCAGTTGGGGGACTAGCATAGATACGCAGTATTTT	CASSWGTSIDTQYF
few	TRBV5-6	.	TRBJ1-1	TGTGCCAGCAGCCCCGGGACCGACTATAGGTGGAACACTGAAGCTTTCTTT	CASSPGTDYRWNTEAFF
few	TRBV19	.	TRBJ2-1	TGTGCCAGCAAATCTAGCACCCTGTACAATGAGCAGTTCTTC	CASKSSTLYNEQFF
few	TRBV7-2	TRBD1	TRBJ1-1	TGTGCCAGCAGCCCGACAGGGTCGAACACTGAAGCTTTCTTT	CASSPTGSNTEAFF
few	TRBV18	.	TRBJ2-2	TGTGCCAGCTCACCACCACGACACAACACCGGGGAGCTGTTTTTT	CASSPPRHNTGELFF
few	TRBV9	.	TRBJ1-2	TGTGCCAGCAGCCCAGGACAGCCCTATGGCTACACCTTC	CASSPGQPYGYTF
.	TRBV2	TRBD1	TRBJ1-2	TGTGCCGGGAGGGACAGGGGGACTGGCTACACCTTC	CAGRDRGTGYTF
.	TRBV7-2	.	TRBJ1-6	TGTGCCAGCAGCTTAGGGTGGAGGGCCCGTTCACCCCTCCACTTT	CASSLGWRARSPLHF
.	TRBV30	.	TRBJ2-7	TGTGCCTGGAGTGTTCGGCCCTACGAGCAGTACTTC	CAWSVRPYEQYF
few	TRBV10-3	.	TRBJ1-2	TGTGCCATCAGTGAACAGGGCGACTATGGCTACACCTTC	CAISEQGDYGYTF
few	TRBV5-1	.	TRBJ2-7	TGCGCCAGCAGCCGGGACTCTGCCGAGCAGTACTTC	CASSRDSAEQYF
few	TRBV7-2	.	TRBJ2-3	TGTGCCAGCAGCTTCCTACGCACAGATACGCAGTATTTT	CASSFLRTDTQYF
.	TRBV10-3	TRBD1	TRBJ2-2	TGTGCCATCAGTGAGATGGGACAGGGGAACACCGGGGAGCTGTTTTTT	CAISEMGQGNTGELFF
.	TRBV6-6	TRBD2	TRBJ2-5	TGTGCCAGCAGTGGACTAGCGGGGGTTCCTCAAGAGACCCAGTACTTC	CASSGLAGVPQETQYF
.	TRBV7-2	TRBD1	TRBJ2-7	TGTGCCAGCAGCGAAGACAGGGAGAGGTCCTACGAGCAGTACTTC	CASSEDRERSYEQYF
.	TRBV7-7	.	TRBJ2-7	TGTGCCAGCAGCTCCCAAACTCAGGGAGAGCAGTACTTC	CASSSQTQGEQYF
.	TRBV19	.	TRBJ1-1	TGTGCCAGTAGTATTAGCGCTGGTGGCCTCCAGGCTGAAGCTTTCTTT	CASSISAGGLQAEAFF
few	TRBV2	.	TRBJ1-2	TGTGCCAGCAGTCCTGCGGATGGCTACACCTTC	CASSPADGYTF
.	TRBV29-1	.	TRBJ1-1	TGCAGCGTTGCGGGGGTGGACAGATTGAACACTGAAGCTTTCTTT	CSVAGVDRLNTEAFF
.	TRBV7-3	TRBD2	TRBJ2-1	TGTGCCAGCAGCTCCGGGGGGAACCCCCAAGCTTCGAATGAGCAGTTCTTC	CASSSGGNPQASNEQFF
few	TRBV30	TRBD1	TRBJ1-5	TGTGCCTGGAGCAAAGGACAGGGGCCGAATCAGCCCCAGCATTTT	CAWSKGQGPNQPQHF
few	TRBV6-5	.	TRBJ1-5	TGTGCCAGCAGTGTTGAGGGACTGCATCGGGCCCAGCATTTT	CASSVEGLHRAQHF
few	TRBV29-1	.	TRBJ2-1	TGCAGCATCGGGTCCTCGCACTCCTACAATGAGCAGTTCTTC	CSIGSSHSYNEQFF
.	TRBV5-4	.	TRBJ1-2	TGTGCCAGCAGCTTGTGGGCAGCGAACTATGGCTACACCTTC	CASSLWAANYGYTF
few	TRBV4-3	.	TRBJ1-2	TGCGCCAGCAGCCAAGATTTCGACGCCTATGGCTACACCTTC	CASSQDFDAYGYTF
few	TRBV18	.	TRBJ2-1	TGTGCCAGCTCACCACCCGGTCCCAGTCTTTACAATGAGCAGTTCTTC	CASSPPGPSLYNEQFF
few	TRBV7-9	.	TRBJ2-7	TGTGCCAGCAGCTTAGGCGCCAGGGGATACTACGAGCAGTACTTC	CASSLGARGYYEQYF
few	TRBV10-3	.	TRBJ1-1	TGTGCCATCAGTGATAGCCCATCTGAAGCTTTCTTT	CAISDSPSEAFF
.	TRBV2	.	TRBJ1-2	TGTGCCTTATGGGGGCTCTATGGCTACACCTTC	CALWGLYGYTF
.	TRBV2	TRBD1	TRBJ2-7	TGTGCCAGCAGTGAATCGACAGGGGGCAGCAGGTACGAGCAGTACTTC	CASSESTGGSRYEQYF
.	TRBV6-5	.	TRBJ2-1	TGTGCCAGCAGCCGCCTAGTAACCCTCTACAATGAGCAGTTCTTC	CASSRLVTLYNEQFF
few	TRBV30	.	TRBJ2-5	TGTGCCTGGAGCCTCACAGGGATCCAAGAGACCCAGTACTTC	CAWSLTGIQETQYF
.	TRBV6-6	.	TRBJ1-5	TGTGCCAGCAGTTACTCTGGCGGGAGCAATCAGCCCCAGCATTTT	CASSYSGGSNQPQHF
.	TRBV7-6	.	TRBJ1-4	TGTGCCAGCAGCTTAGTTGGGGGAACTGCAACTAATGAAAAACTGTTTTTT	CASSLVGGTATNEKLFF
.	TRBV7-9	.	TRBJ2-1	TGTGCCAGCAGCTTAGACCCCGGAGCCCAGTTCTTC	CASSLDPGAQFF
.	TRBV27	.	TRBJ2-2	TGTGCCAGCAGTTTGGACGGGCGTAACACCGGGGAGCTGTTTTTT	CASSLDGRNTGELFF
.	TRBV29-1	TRBD2	TRBJ2-5	TGCAGCGTTGAAGGAGGGACTATCCAAGAGACCCAGTACTTC	CSVEGGTIQETQYF
few	TRBV15	.	TRBJ2-7	TGTGCCACCAGCAGAGATAACGGCCAATACGAGCAGTACTTC	CATSRDNGQYEQYF
.	TRBV5-1	.	TRBJ2-7	TGCGCCAGCAGCTTATGGCCTCCGGGAAAGTCCTACGAGCAGTACTTC	CASSLWPPGKSYEQYF
few	TRBV7-2	.	TRBJ1-1	TGTGCCAGCAGCTTAGGAGGTATCATGTTGAACACTGAAGCTTTCTTT	CASSLGGIMLNTEAFF
few	TRBV11-3	TRBD1	TRBJ2-7	TGTGCCAGCAGCCCGGGAGCAGGGGGCCTTCTATACGAGCAGTACTTC	CASSPGAGGLLYEQYF
.	TRBV28	TRBD2	TRBJ2-1	TGTGCCAGCAGAGATGGGGGGAGGGACTACAATGAGCAGTTCTTC	CASRDGGRDYNEQFF
few	TRBV13	.	TRBJ1-2	TGTGCCAGCACCGAAAGGGGCCGAGTGGATGGCTACACCTTC	CASTERGRVDGYTF
.	TRBV18	TRBD2	TRBJ2-7	TGTGCCAGCTCACCAACGTGGGAGCGGGGAGGATACGAGCAGTACTTC	CASSPTWERGGYEQYF
.	TRBV6-5	.	TRBJ2-6	TGTGCCAGCGGGTCACCTGGGGCCAACGTCCTGACTTTC	CASGSPGANVLTF
.	TRBV4-1	.	TRBJ2-3	TGCGCCAGCAGCCTAAACGGGGGTACGCAGTATTTT	CASSLNGGTQYF
.	TRBV5-1	.	TRBJ1-4	TGCGCCAGCAGCTTCTCGGGAGCGGGGGCAACTAATGAAAAACTGTTTTTT	CASSFSGAGATNEKLFF